The source of this TCR beta chain is a study of cytomegalovirus exposure and HLA in healthy donors. The V and J ends lost 3 bases and 7 bases, in that order; junction bases with no gene match: 2. This CDR3 region has 13 residues. Germline V gene sequence: CDR1 MNHEY, CDR2 SMNVEV (reference sequence). In the PCR, 60 Vbeta and 13 Jbeta primers were used. Some clones are missing from TCRdb's copy, which holds only in-frame ones; the method was immunoSEQ multiplex PCR. This table has about 140,000 clones, 80% appearing once. As for this clone: Its antigen remains unidentified.

Study-wide findings and caveats: The authors enumerated 150 to 200 TCR beta chains as linked to cytomegalovirus.

Sequencing was done on a sample of PBMCs. The chain employs TRBV27 and TRBJ2-2, with TRBD2 matching 7 bases. This clonotype originated in a man aged 25 to 40 in good health. CDR3 DNA: TGTGCCAGCAGTTTGGGGGGGGGCGGGGAGCTGTTTTTT. This translates into CASSLGGGGELFF.